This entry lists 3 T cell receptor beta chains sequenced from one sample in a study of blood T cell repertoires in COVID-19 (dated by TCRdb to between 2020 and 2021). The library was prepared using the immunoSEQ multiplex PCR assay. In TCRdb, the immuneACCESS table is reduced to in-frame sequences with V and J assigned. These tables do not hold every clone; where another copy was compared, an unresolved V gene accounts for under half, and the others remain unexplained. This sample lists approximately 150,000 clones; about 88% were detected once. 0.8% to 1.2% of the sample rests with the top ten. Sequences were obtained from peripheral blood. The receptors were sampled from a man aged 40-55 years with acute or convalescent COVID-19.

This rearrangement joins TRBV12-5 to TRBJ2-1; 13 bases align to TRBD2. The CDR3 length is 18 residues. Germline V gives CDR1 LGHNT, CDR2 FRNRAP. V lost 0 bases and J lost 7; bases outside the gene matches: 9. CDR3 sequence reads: CASGLVPTSGGAWNEQFF. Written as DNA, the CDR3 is TGTGCTAGTGGTTTGGTACCAACTAGCGGGGGGGCTTGGAATGAGCAGTTCTTC.

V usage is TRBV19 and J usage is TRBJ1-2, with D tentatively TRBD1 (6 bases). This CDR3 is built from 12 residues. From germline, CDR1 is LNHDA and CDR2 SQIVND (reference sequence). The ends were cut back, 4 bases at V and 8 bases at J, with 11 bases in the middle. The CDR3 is CASSSNRVGYTF. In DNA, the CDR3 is TGTGCCAGTAGTAGCAACAGGGTGGGCTACACCTTC.

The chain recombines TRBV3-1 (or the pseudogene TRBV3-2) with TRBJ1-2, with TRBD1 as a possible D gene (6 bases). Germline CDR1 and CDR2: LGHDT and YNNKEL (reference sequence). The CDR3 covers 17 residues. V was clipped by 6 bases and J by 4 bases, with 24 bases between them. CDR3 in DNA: TGTGCCAGCAGGCGCCTAACCGGGCCAGGGGAGTTCTATGGCTACACCTTC. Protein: CASRRLTGPGEFYGYTF.